These 18 T cell receptor beta chains were sequenced from one sample in a study of long-term antiretroviral therapy in people with HIV. Runs used v3.0 of the immunoSEQ assay and were done at survey level. Sequencing was performed with immunoSEQ multiplex PCR; in TCRdb, only in-frame clones are kept and a portion is missing. Found here are under 8,500 clones, roughly 67% of them singletons; the top ten hold about 30%. The sequenced sample was unsorted PBMCs, obtained 0.2 years after starting antiretroviral therapy. The receptors shown here come from a man aged 40-49 years with HIV.

J is TRBJ1-5 and V is TRBV7-8; maybe TRBD1 (5 bases). The CDR3 spans 15 residues. V lost 0 bases and J 6 bases, leaving 12 bases between the germline ends. Germline lookup yields CDR1 SGHVS and CDR2 FQNEAQ. CDR3 residues: CASSLARQGGQPQHF. The CDR3 coding sequence is TGTGCCAGCAGCTTAGCCCGGCAGGGTGGTCAGCCCCAGCATTTT.

V is TRBV27 and J is TRBJ2-5; 7 nucleotides line up with TRBD1. The CDR3 is made up of 14 amino acids. Trimming removed 4 bases from V and 3 bases from J; junction bases left unmatched: 5. Per germline, CDR1 MNHEY and CDR2 SMNVEV (reference sequence). CDR3 residues: CASSSRTGEETQYF. The CDR3 coding sequence is TGTGCCAGCAGTTCGCGGACAGGCGAAGAGACCCAGTACTTC.

V is TRBV2 and J is TRBJ1-1; tentative D call: TRBD1 (5 bases). CDR1 SNHLY and CDR2 FYNNEI come from the germline V gene. V lost 5 bases to trimming and J lost 4 bases, with 11 bases between them. This CDR3 is built from 13 residues. CDR3 sequence reads: CASSPWGGTEAFF. The CDR3 bases are TGTGCCAGCAGTCCTTGGGGGGGCACTGAAGCTTTCTTT.

The chain combines TRBV5-8 with TRBJ2-3, with 11 positions matching TRBD1. The germline V gene encodes CDR1 SGHTS and CDR2 YDEGEE. J was trimmed by 3 bases and V by 4 bases; bases with no gene match: 7. The CDR3 sequence is 16 residues long. CDR3 amino acids: CASSRGDRGETDTQYF. In nucleotides, the CDR3 is TGTGCCAGCAGCAGAGGGGACAGGGGGGAAACAGATACGCAGTATTTT.

This clone occurred a few times. The chain joins TRBV11-1 to TRBJ2-1, with D perhaps matching TRBD2 (5 bases). The V end was cut by 1 base, the J end by 7 bases, with 8 bases between. The CDR3 runs to 13 residues. Germline CDR1 is SGHAT and CDR2 is FQDESV (reference sequence). This chain's CDR3 is CASSLEPGNEQFF. In DNA, the CDR3 is TGTGCCAGCAGCTTAGAACCGGGGAATGAGCAGTTCTTC.

CDR3 region: CATSRRGQPQHF. CDR3 coding DNA: TGTGCCACCAGCCGGAGGGGTCAGCCCCAGCATTTT. This rearrangement joins TRBV15 to TRBJ1-5; perhaps TRBD1 as D (5 bases). V was clipped by 5 bases and J by 6 bases, with 8 bases between them. The CDR3 extends over 12 amino acids. Germline CDR1 reads LNHNV; CDR2 reads YYDKDF (reference sequence).

This clone showed up just a few times. The chain employs TRBV9 and TRBJ1-1; D may be TRBD1 (6 bases). Germline assignment: CDR1 SGDLS and CDR2 YYNGEE. This CDR3 region has 14 residues. With 4 bases removed from V and 7 bases from J, the gap between germline ends came to 17 bases. The CDR3 region has the DNA TGTGCCAGCAGCCCGGGAAGGGGGGAGAGTGAAGCTTTCTTT. This translates into CASSPGRGESEAFF.

The genes are TRBV19 and TRBJ1-6; D call uncertain. The germline CDR1 and CDR2 sequences are LNHDA and SQIVND (reference sequence). The CDR3 is 12 residues long. The V and J ends lost 5 bases and 10 bases respectively, with 9 bases between them. This CDR3 is CASSGSSSPLHF. CDR3 bases: TGTGCCAGTAGTGGATCCTCGTCACCCCTCCACTTT.

This clone came up once. V is TRBV15 and J is TRBJ2-2; D might be TRBD1 or TRBD2, each matching 6 bases. V lost 1 base and J lost 4, with 10 bases in between. CDR1 is LNHNV and CDR2 is YYDKDF in the germline V gene (reference sequence). CDR3 length: 15 amino acids. CDR3 sequence reads: CATSRAWGATGELFF. CDR3 DNA sequence: TGTGCCACCAGCAGAGCGTGGGGGGCCACCGGGGAGCTGTTTTTT. Full variable domain (missing parts from reference TRBV15 and TRBJ2-2): DAMVIQNPRYQVTQFGKPVTLSCSQTLNHNVMYWYQQKSSQAPKLLFHYYDKDFNNEADTPDNFQSRRPNTSFCFLDIRSPGLGDTAMYLCATSRAWGATGELFFGEGSRLTVL.

This CDR3 reads CASSIGTGWNEQFF. CDR3 DNA: TGTGCCAGTAGTATAGGGACTGGATGGAATGAGCAGTTCTTC. The V gene is TRBV19, the J gene TRBJ2-1, with TRBD2 as a possible D gene (5 bases). The V gene lost 1 base and the J gene lost 7 bases, with 11 bases spanning the gap. Germline V gene data show CDR1 as LNHDA and CDR2 as SQIVND (reference sequence). This CDR3 comprises 14 residues.

The CDR3 sequence is CASSLGADEKLFF. The CDR3 region has the DNA TGTGCCAGCAGCTTAGGTGCAGATGAAAAACTGTTTTTT. The rearrangement links TRBV7-9 to TRBJ1-4; D gene unclear. Trimming left V 1 base short and J 6 bases short, with 6 bases between. Germline lookup yields CDR1 SEHNR and CDR2 FQNEAQ (reference sequence). The CDR3 extends over 13 amino acids. Full variable domain (missing parts from reference TRBV7-9 and TRBJ1-4): DTGVSQNPRHKITKRGQNVTFRCDPISEHNRLYWYRQTLGQGPEFLTYFQNEAQLEKSRLLSDRFSAERPKGSFSTLEIQRTEQGDSAMYLCASSLGADEKLFFGSGTQLSVL.

The chain couples TRBV21-1 to TRBJ1-2; the table's D gene call, TRBD1, was not cross checked with the DNA. TRBV21-1 is listed as a pseudogene. This CDR3 contains 14 residues. CDR3 sequence (DNA): TGTGCCAGCAGCAAAGCACCCACAGGGCCTGGCTACACCTTC. The encoded protein is CASSKAPTGPGYTF.

The V gene is TRBV27, the J gene TRBJ1-1; 9 bases map to TRBD1. Germline loops: CDR1 MNHEY, CDR2 SMNVEV (reference sequence). The length of the CDR3 is 13 residues. The V gene end was trimmed by 8 bases and the J gene end by 4 bases; junction bases not matched to a gene: 5. CDR3 loop: CASGTGWGTEAFF. The CDR3 DNA reads as TGTGCCAGCGGGACAGGGTGGGGCACTGAAGCTTTCTTT.

The J gene is TRBJ2-5, the V gene TRBV18, with D perhaps given as TRBD1 or TRBD2 (5 bases each). Per germline, CDR1 KGHSH and CDR2 LQKENI. This CDR3 contains 15 residues. Trimming cost V 2 bases and J 5 bases, with 15 bases left between them. The CDR3 sequence is CASSPGNLGEETQYF. CDR3 sequence (DNA): TGTGCCAGCTCACCAGGCAACTTGGGGGAGGAGACCCAGTACTTC.

The table lists this clone with a few counts. V is TRBV6-1 and J is TRBJ1-2, with 9 bases lining up with TRBD1. The CDR3 is 12 amino acids. V lost 10 bases to trimming and J lost 3 bases; unmatched junction nucleotides: 3. Germline loops: CDR1 MNHNS, CDR2 SASEGT. The CDR3: CATGQGHYGYTF. Here the CDR3 DNA reads TGTGCCACTGGACAGGGGCACTATGGCTACACCTTC.

The chain employs TRBV5-5 and TRBJ2-5; D is unclear. Trimming shortened V by 3 bases and J by 5 bases, and 8 bases separated the two germline ends. From germline, CDR1 is SGHKS and CDR2 YYEKEE (reference sequence). The length of the CDR3 is 12 residues. The CDR3 DNA follows: TGTGCCAGCAGCTCTGTTTCGGAGACCCAGTACTTC. Its protein is CASSSVSETQYF.

This clone was detected only a few times. This CDR3 is CASSSDSNTEAFF. The DNA for the CDR3 is TGTGCCAGCAGCTCTGACAGCAACACTGAAGCTTTCTTT. J is TRBJ1-1 and V is TRBV7-2; TRBD1 is a possible D gene (5 bases). V was cut by 4 bases and J by 2 bases, with 8 bases left in between. Per the germline V gene, CDR1 is SGHTA and CDR2 is FQGNSA. There are 13 residues in the CDR3. Supplemented by reference TRBV7-2 and TRBJ1-1, the full variable domain reads GAGVSQSPSNKVTEKGKDVELRCDPISGHTALYWYRQSLGQGLEFLIYFQGNSAPDKSGLPSDRFSAERTGGSVSTLTIQRTQQEDSAVYLCASSSDSNTEAFFGQGTRLTVV.

This chain links TRBV9 with TRBJ2-7; TRBD1 aligns across 8 bases. CDR3 length: 14 amino acids. With V trimmed by 3 bases and J by 7 bases, 9 bases remained unmatched. The V gene's germline CDR1 is SGDLS and CDR2 YYNGEE. The CDR3 is CASSAQGGAQEQYF. The CDR3 DNA follows: TGTGCCAGCAGCGCACAGGGGGGTGCTCAAGAGCAGTACTTC.